These 5 T cell receptor beta chains came from one sample sequenced in a study of molecular identifiers for immune sequencing clone quantification. TCRdb fed the PCR reads into MiXCR, producing one record per CDR3 protein. In the table there are some 100,000 distinct CDR3 sequences, roughly 34% of which are singletons. Sequencing was done on a sample of naive CD8+ T cells from blood, with Jurkat cell RNA spiked in. Regarding subset: FACS-sorted CD8+CD4-CCR7+CD45RA+ naive T cells. These receptors originate from a human donor in good health. Some libraries in this study had Jurkat cell RNA spiked in.

This clonotype was detected ten times or more. J is TRBJ1-5 and V is TRBV20-1; 7 nucleotides agree with TRBD1. The CDR3 is 14 amino acids. CDR1 is DFQATT, CDR2 SNEGSKA, per germline (reference sequence). Trimming took 5 bases from V and 0 from J; bases not matched to a gene: 4. CDR3 loop: CSASRGGSNQPQHF. The CDR3 DNA is TGCAGTGCTTCCAGGGGGGGTAGCAATCAGCCCCAGCATTTT.

V and J are TRBV28 and TRBJ2-3; D might be TRBD1 (6 bases). The ends were cut back, 1 base at V and 6 bases at J, with 11 bases in the middle. Germline CDR1 and CDR2: MDHEN and SYDVKM. CDR3 length: 14 amino acids. The CDR3 sequence is CASSLFAGEDTQYF. CDR3 in DNA: TGTGCCAGCAGTTTATTTGCAGGGGAGGATACGCAGTATTTT.

This clonotype was seen only a few times. The rearrangement links TRBV7-2 to TRBJ2-1, with 9 bases aligning to TRBD2. V lost 5 bases to trimming and J lost 7 bases; unmatched junction nucleotides: 15. CDR3 length: 17 residues. Germline loops: CDR1 SGHTA, CDR2 FQGNSA. The CDR3, as DNA: TGTGCCAGCAGCCGAGGCATGGCGGGAGGGCCCGGAAATGAGCAGTTCTTC. Its protein is CASSRGMAGGPGNEQFF.

In its sample, this clonotype was seen many times. The V and J genes are TRBV5-6 and TRBJ2-7; D ambiguous. The germline gives CDR1 SGHDT, CDR2 YYEEEE. Between the trimmed V and J ends, which lost 4 bases and 9 bases, there was a span of 17 bases. This CDR3 spans 13 amino acids. The CDR3 loop reads CASSGGQVRGQYF. The CDR3 DNA sequence: TGTGCCAGCAGCGGCGGCCAGGTCCGCGGGCAGTACTTC.

Of note for this clonotype: A read error is possible here, since a much larger clone lies one base away. The CDR3 carries no conserved terminal phenylalanine or tryptophan, so it likely arises from a read error. V gene TRBV11-1 combines with J gene TRBJ2-7; perhaps D is TRBD1 or TRBD2 (6 bases each). V dropped 0 bases and J dropped 2 bases, with 8 bases sitting between them. The CDR3 is 14 residues long. Germline CDR1 SGHAT, CDR2 FQDESV (reference sequence). The CDR3 sequence is CASSLAGGAYEQYI. As DNA, the CDR3 is TGTGCCAGCAGCTTAGCGGGGGGCGCCTACGAGCAGTACATC.